Following are 5 T cell receptor beta chains from one sample sequenced in a study of blood T cell repertoires in COVID-19. The data were produced by immunoSEQ multiplex PCR, yet TCRdb's version contains in-frame clones alone and is incomplete. The sample consists of around 220,000 clones, roughly 90% of them appearing once. Material for sequencing was PBMCs or T cells enriched from blood (not recorded which). Receptors were obtained from a man younger than 40 who had been exposed to COVID-19.

This clone was recorded once. The chain recombines TRBV4-1 with TRBJ1-4, with 8 nucleotides matching TRBD1. Germline-derived CDR1 and CDR2 are MGHRA and YSYEKL. J gave up 3 bases and V 4 bases, and 7 bases lay outside the gene matches. CDR3 length: 16 residues. The CDR3 sequence is CASSPGQGPANEKLFF. Here the CDR3 DNA reads TGCGCCAGCAGCCCTGGACAGGGCCCCGCTAATGAAAAACTGTTTTTT.

This chain connects TRBV4-3 to TRBJ1-1, with a tentative D call TRBD1 (6 bases). The CDR3 totals 13 residues. The V end lost 4 bases, the J end lost 2 bases, and 8 bases lay between the germline ends. The germline V gene has CDR1 LGHNA and CDR2 YSLEER. In DNA form, the CDR3 reads TGCGCCAGCAGCCGGACAGTCAACACTGAAGCTTTCTTT. Protein product: CASSRTVNTEAFF.

This clone appeared a few times. The chain joins TRBV5-1 to TRBJ1-2; 9 nucleotides line up with TRBD1. Per the germline V gene, CDR1 is SGHRS and CDR2 is YFSETQ. The length of the CDR3 is 14 residues. The ends lost 4 bases at V and 4 bases at J; junction bases unmatched: 5. The CDR3 protein is CASSREQGAYGYTF. DNA for the CDR3: TGCGCCAGCAGCAGGGAACAGGGGGCCTATGGCTACACCTTC.

V is TRBV5-1 and J is TRBJ1-4; D not certain. CDR1 and CDR2 from the germline V gene are SGHRS and YFSETQ. The CDR3 consists of 15 residues. Trimming left V 0 bases short and J 3 bases short, with 9 bases between. This CDR3 reads CASSLEPGPNEKLFF. In DNA, the CDR3 is TGCGCCAGCAGCTTGGAGCCAGGCCCTAATGAAAAACTGTTTTTT.

V gene TRBV5-1 combines with J gene TRBJ2-5; TRBD1 matches 7 bases. Trimming at V came to 3 bases and at J to 5 bases, leaving 4 bases not matched to a gene. This CDR3 has 13 residues. Germline CDR1 reads SGHRS; CDR2 reads YFSETQ. The CDR3 here is CASSSLTGETQYF. The DNA of the CDR3 is TGCGCCAGCAGCTCCCTGACAGGGGAGACCCAGTACTTC.